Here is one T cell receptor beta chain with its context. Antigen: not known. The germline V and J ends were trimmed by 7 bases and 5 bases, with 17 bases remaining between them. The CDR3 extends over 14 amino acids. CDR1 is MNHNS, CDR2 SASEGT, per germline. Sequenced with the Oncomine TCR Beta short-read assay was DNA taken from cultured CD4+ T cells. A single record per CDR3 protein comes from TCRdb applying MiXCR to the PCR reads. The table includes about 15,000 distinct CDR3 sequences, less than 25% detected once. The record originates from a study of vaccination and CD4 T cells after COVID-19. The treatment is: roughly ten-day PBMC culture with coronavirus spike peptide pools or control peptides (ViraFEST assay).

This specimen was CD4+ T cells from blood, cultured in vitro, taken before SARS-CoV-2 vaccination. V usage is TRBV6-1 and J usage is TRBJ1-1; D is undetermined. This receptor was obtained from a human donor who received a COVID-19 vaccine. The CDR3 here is CASTFRGIGTEAFF. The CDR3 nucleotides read TGTGCCAGCACATTCCGCGGGATAGGTACTGAAGCTTTCTTT.